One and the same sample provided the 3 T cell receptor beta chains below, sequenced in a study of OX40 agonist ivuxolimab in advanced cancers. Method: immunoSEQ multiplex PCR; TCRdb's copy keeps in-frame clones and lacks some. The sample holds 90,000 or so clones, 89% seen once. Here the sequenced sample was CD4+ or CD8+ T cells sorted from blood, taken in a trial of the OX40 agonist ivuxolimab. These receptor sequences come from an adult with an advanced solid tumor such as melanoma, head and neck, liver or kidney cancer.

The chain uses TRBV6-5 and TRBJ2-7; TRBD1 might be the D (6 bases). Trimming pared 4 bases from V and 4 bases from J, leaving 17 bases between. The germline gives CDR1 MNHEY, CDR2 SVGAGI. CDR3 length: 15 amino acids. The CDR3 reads CASSSRGFWTYEQYF. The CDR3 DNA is TGTGCCAGCAGTTCCAGGGGCTTTTGGACGTACGAGCAGTACTTC.

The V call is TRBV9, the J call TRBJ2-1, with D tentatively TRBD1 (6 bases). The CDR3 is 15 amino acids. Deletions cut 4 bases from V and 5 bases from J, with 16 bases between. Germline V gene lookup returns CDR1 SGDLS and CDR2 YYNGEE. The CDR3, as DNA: TGTGCCAGCAGCTCAACTTCAGGGGTCAACAATGAGCAGTTCTTC. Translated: CASSSTSGVNNEQFF.

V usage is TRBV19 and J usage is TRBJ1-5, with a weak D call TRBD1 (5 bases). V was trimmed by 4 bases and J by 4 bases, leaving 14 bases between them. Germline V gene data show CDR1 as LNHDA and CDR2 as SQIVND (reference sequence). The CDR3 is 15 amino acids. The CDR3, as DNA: TGTGCCAGTAGTAGTTCCGGGGGGGGTAATCAGCCCCAGCATTTT. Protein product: CASSSSGGGNQPQHF.